This TCR beta chain was sequenced in a study of blood T cells in healthy people across ages. Only a few counts were recorded for this clonotype. The second PCR ran roughly 7 to 12 cycles with a sample-barcoded 5' primer and J-beta primers. MiXCR, applied by TCRdb to the 5' RACE reads, yields one record per CDR3 protein. The data contain more than 700,000 distinct CDR3 sequences, about 47% of them seen just once; the ten biggest clones take up 15% to 20%. The amount of total RNA extracted per sample was at least 5.5 micrograms. Germline V CDR1 and CDR2: SGHVS, FQNEAQ. The length of the CDR3 is 15 residues. Trimming took 2 bases from V and 0 from J; bases not matched to a gene: 2.

The chain is built from TRBV7-8 and TRBJ2-5; 8 bases match TRBD1. The sequencing sample was made of blood. The clonotype originates from a man of 80 years or more in good health. The CDR3 sequence: CASSLRRGHQETQYF. The CDR3 DNA reads as TGTGCCAGCAGCTTACGCAGGGGGCACCAAGAGACCCAGTACTTC.